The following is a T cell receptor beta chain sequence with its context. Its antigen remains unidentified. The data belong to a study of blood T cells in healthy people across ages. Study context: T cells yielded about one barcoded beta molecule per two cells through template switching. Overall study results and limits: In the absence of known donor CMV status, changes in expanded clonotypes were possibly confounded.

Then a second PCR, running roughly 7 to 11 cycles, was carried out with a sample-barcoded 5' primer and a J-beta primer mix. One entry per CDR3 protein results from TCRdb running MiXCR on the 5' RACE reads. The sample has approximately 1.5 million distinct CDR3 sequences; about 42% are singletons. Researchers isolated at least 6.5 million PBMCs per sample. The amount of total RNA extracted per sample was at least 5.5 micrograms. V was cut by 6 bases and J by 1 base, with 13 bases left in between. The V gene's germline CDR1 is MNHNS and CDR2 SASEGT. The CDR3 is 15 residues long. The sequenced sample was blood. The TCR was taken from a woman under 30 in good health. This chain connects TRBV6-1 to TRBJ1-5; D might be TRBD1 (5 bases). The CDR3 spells CASRETDLSNQPQHF. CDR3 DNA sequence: TGTGCCAGCAGGGAGACAGATCTAAGCAATCAGCCCCAGCATTTT.